A selection of T cell receptor beta chains follows, all from one sample in a study of blood T cell repertoires in COVID-19. The table came from immunoSEQ multiplex PCR; TCRdb's copy has only in-frame clones and leaves some out. The data contain about 98,000 clones, 82% of them singletons. The specimen sequenced was peripheral blood. These receptors were obtained from a man at least 80 years old with acute or convalescent COVID-19. The CDR3 runs from the conserved cysteine through the conserved F or W. Each record gives: clone size, V gene, J gene, D gene, CDR3 length, CDR3 DNA, CDR3 protein. A D gene is named only where the DNA matches it firmly. Size is omitted from some rows. Given values are once, few, many or a class for expanded clones.

size: NA; V: TRBV28; J: TRBJ1-1; D: TRBD1; length: 15; DNA: TGTGCCAGCAGTCCGTGGACAGGGGGGTTTCAGGAAGCTTTCTTT; CDR3: CASSPWTGGFQEAFF
size: NA; V: TRBV4-1; J: TRBJ1-4; D: NA; length: 16; DNA: TGCGCCAGCAGCCAAGTGGGAGGGGTGGCTAATGAAAAACTGTTTTTT; CDR3: CASSQVGGVANEKLFF
size: NA; V: TRBV6-2/TRBV6-3; J: TRBJ2-4; D: TRBD1; length: 16; DNA: TGTGCCAGCAGTTGGGTTCAGGGGGCGACCAAAAACATTCAGTACTTC; CDR3: CASSWVQGATKNIQYF
size: once; V: TRBV19; J: TRBJ2-6; D: TRBD1; length: 17; DNA: TGTGCCAGTAGTCTTAGACAGGGGTTTTCTGGGGCCAACGTCCTGACTTTC; CDR3: CASSLRQGFSGANVLTF
size: few; V: TRBV10-1; J: TRBJ1-1; D: TRBD1; length: 13; DNA: TGCGCCAGCCGAGGGACAGGGAACACTGAAGCTTTCTTT; CDR3: CASRGTGNTEAFF
size: NA; V: TRBV4-3; J: TRBJ2-7; D: TRBD2; length: 16; DNA: TGCGCCAGCAGCTATCGGACTAGCGGGAGCCCCTACGAGCAGTACTTC; CDR3: CASSYRTSGSPYEQYF
size: NA; V: TRBV27; J: TRBJ1-2; D: NA; length: 13; DNA: TGTGCCAGCAGTTTCACAGGGAACTATGGCTACACCTTC; CDR3: CASSFTGNYGYTF
size: NA; V: TRBV12-5; J: TRBJ1-1; D: NA; length: 15; DNA: TGTGCTAGTGGTTCCTACACAGGGCTGAACACTGAAGCTTTCTTT; CDR3: CASGSYTGLNTEAFF
size: NA; V: TRBV18; J: TRBJ1-1; D: NA; length: 15; DNA: TGTGCCAGCTCACCACCGGGCGCTGAGAACACTGAAGCTTTCTTT; CDR3: CASSPPGAENTEAFF
size: NA; V: TRBV27; J: TRBJ2-2; D: NA; length: 16; DNA: TGTGCCAGCAGTCGATGGACAGCCACGAACACCGGGGAGCTGTTTTTT; CDR3: CASSRWTATNTGELFF
size: few; V: TRBV6-5; J: TRBJ1-2; D: NA; length: 13; DNA: TGTGCCAGCGTACCTGACTTCGGGGGTAGCTACACCTTC; CDR3: CASVPDFGGSYTF
size: NA; V: TRBV15; J: TRBJ2-4; D: TRBD2; length: 17; DNA: TGTGCCACCAGCAGAGATCTAGCGGGAGGTGGGAAAAACATTCAGTACTTC; CDR3: CATSRDLAGGGKNIQYF
size: NA; V: TRBV30; J: TRBJ1-6; D: NA; length: 15; DNA: TGTGCCTGGAGTGCGTCGCCGACATCTTATTCACCCCTCCACTTT; CDR3: CAWSASPTSYSPLHF
size: NA; V: TRBV11-2; J: TRBJ2-7; D: NA; length: 15; DNA: TGTGCCAGCAGCCTACAACAGGGAGCCCCCTACGAGCAGTACTTC; CDR3: CASSLQQGAPYEQYF
size: few; V: TRBV6-5; J: TRBJ1-5; D: NA; length: 13; DNA: TGTGCCAGCAGTCCCAACAGAAATCAGCCCCAGCATTTT; CDR3: CASSPNRNQPQHF
size: NA; V: TRBV28; J: TRBJ2-5; D: TRBD2; length: 15; DNA: TGTGCCAGCAGTCCACAAGCGGGAGGGGGTGAGACCCAGTACTTC; CDR3: CASSPQAGGGETQYF
size: NA; V: TRBV7-2; J: TRBJ1-6; D: TRBD1; length: 15; DNA: TGTGCCAGCAGGTCCAGACAGGGTGCGAATTCACCCCTCCACTTT; CDR3: CASRSRQGANSPLHF
size: NA; V: TRBV6-6; J: TRBJ1-5; D: TRBD1; length: 15; DNA: TGTGCCAGCAGTTACCAACAGGGGGTGGGTCAGCCCCAGCATTTT; CDR3: CASSYQQGVGQPQHF
size: once; V: TRBV7-2; J: TRBJ1-5; D: NA; length: 15; DNA: TGTGCCAGCAGCTTAGGGGCAGGGCAGAATCAGCCCCAGCATTTT; CDR3: CASSLGAGQNQPQHF
size: once; V: TRBV14; J: TRBJ2-7; D: TRBD1; length: 16; DNA: TGTGCCAGCAGCCAAGATCGAGGACAGGGGCTCTACGAGCAGTACTTC; CDR3: CASSQDRGQGLYEQYF
size: NA; V: TRBV19; J: TRBJ1-1; D: TRBD1; length: 15; DNA: TGTGCCAGTAGTTTGTCCGGGACAGGGAACACTGAAGCTTTCTTT; CDR3: CASSLSGTGNTEAFF
size: once; V: TRBV7-9; J: TRBJ1-1; D: TRBD1; length: 14; DNA: TGTGCCAGCAGGAAGACAGGGAAGAACACTGAAGCTTTCTTT; CDR3: CASRKTGKNTEAFF
size: NA; V: TRBV6-1; J: TRBJ2-1; D: TRBD2; length: 16; DNA: TGTGCCAGCAGTGAGTTCCGCGGGAGTTCCTACAATGAGCAGTTCTTC; CDR3: CASSEFRGSSYNEQFF
size: NA; V: TRBV19; J: TRBJ1-5; D: NA; length: 14; DNA: TGTGCCAGTAGTATTGACACTTTCAATCAGCCCCAGCATTTT; CDR3: CASSIDTFNQPQHF
size: NA; V: TRBV27; J: TRBJ2-5; D: TRBD1; length: 14; DNA: TGTGCCAGCAGTTCCAGGGGGCCGGGAGAGACCCAGTACTTC; CDR3: CASSSRGPGETQYF
size: once; V: TRBV7-8; J: TRBJ1-5; D: NA; length: 15; DNA: TGTGCCAGCAGCCCCAGACAGAACCCCAATCAGCCCCAGCATTTT; CDR3: CASSPRQNPNQPQHF
size: NA; V: TRBV7-2; J: TRBJ2-7; D: TRBD1; length: 12; DNA: TGTGCCAGCAGCTTGACAGGGGGCGAGCAGTACTTC; CDR3: CASSLTGGEQYF
size: NA; V: TRBV5-1; J: TRBJ2-3; D: NA; length: 15; DNA: TGCGCCAGCACCCGACTGGGCGGGAGCACAGATACGCAGTATTTT; CDR3: CASTRLGGSTDTQYF
size: few; V: TRBV19; J: TRBJ1-4; D: NA; length: 15; DNA: TGTGCCAGTAGCATGGGGGGGCGCACGCGTGAAAAACTGTTTTTT; CDR3: CASSMGGRTREKLFF
size: NA; V: TRBV9; J: TRBJ1-1; D: TRBD1; length: 15; DNA: TGTGCCAGCAGCGTGAGGGACAGTAAGGTTGCTGAAGCTTTCTTT; CDR3: CASSVRDSKVAEAFF
size: NA; V: TRBV19; J: TRBJ2-5; D: TRBD1; length: 15; DNA: TGTGCCAGTAGTACCCGGGGACAGGGTCCAGAGACCCAGTACTTC; CDR3: CASSTRGQGPETQYF
size: few; V: TRBV2; J: TRBJ2-5; D: NA; length: 13; DNA: TGTGCCAGCAACCCTGGGAGCCCAGAGACCCAGTACTTC; CDR3: CASNPGSPETQYF
size: NA; V: TRBV9; J: TRBJ2-6; D: NA; length: 15; DNA: TGTGCCAGCACCCCACAGGGCTCTGGGGCCAACGTCCTGACTTTC; CDR3: CASTPQGSGANVLTF
size: NA; V: TRBV9; J: TRBJ2-3; D: NA; length: 16; DNA: TGTGCCAGCAGCGTCCGAGCGGGGACATTCACAGATACGCAGTATTTT; CDR3: CASSVRAGTFTDTQYF
size: few; V: TRBV5-1; J: TRBJ1-3; D: TRBD1; length: 16; DNA: TGCGCCAGCAGCTTAACCGGGACAGGGACGGGAAACACCATATATTTT; CDR3: CASSLTGTGTGNTIYF
size: NA; V: TRBV30; J: TRBJ1-5; D: NA; length: 14; DNA: TGTGCCTGGGGACTCGGACAGTTCAATCAGCCCCAGCATTTT; CDR3: CAWGLGQFNQPQHF
size: many; V: TRBV9; J: TRBJ2-3; D: NA; length: 16; DNA: TGTGCCAGCAGCGTAGATGGAGTGGGGGCATCAGATACGCAGTATTTT; CDR3: CASSVDGVGASDTQYF
size: once; V: TRBV28; J: TRBJ2-3; D: NA; length: 13; DNA: TGTGCCAGCAGTTTGAGCCACACAGATACGCAGTATTTT; CDR3: CASSLSHTDTQYF
size: NA; V: TRBV6-2/TRBV6-3; J: TRBJ1-1; D: NA; length: 12; DNA: TGTGCCAGCAGTTTCCCTAACACTGAAGCTTTCTTT; CDR3: CASSFPNTEAFF
size: NA; V: TRBV7-2; J: TRBJ2-5; D: TRBD2; length: 17; DNA: TGTGCCAGCAGCTTAGGGGTAGCGGGGTCCTTCGGGGAGACCCAGTACTTC; CDR3: CASSLGVAGSFGETQYF
size: NA; V: TRBV30; J: TRBJ2-2; D: NA; length: 15; DNA: TGTGCCTGGAGTGTACTAGTACTAGCCGGCGGGGAGCTGTTTTTT; CDR3: CAWSVLVLAGGELFF
size: NA; V: TRBV19; J: TRBJ2-1; D: TRBD2; length: 15; DNA: TGTGCCAGTAGTGAGGGACTAGCGGGACATAATGAGCAGTTCTTC; CDR3: CASSEGLAGHNEQFF
size: NA; V: TRBV27; J: TRBJ2-1; D: TRBD2; length: 17; DNA: TGTGCCAGCAGTTTACTGACTAGCGGGAAGTCTGCCTATGAGCAGTTCTTC; CDR3: CASSLLTSGKSAYEQFF
size: NA; V: TRBV5-6; J: TRBJ1-5; D: TRBD1; length: 16; DNA: TGTGCCAGCAGCTCGGGACAGGGGGCCTACAATCAGCCCCAGCATTTT; CDR3: CASSSGQGAYNQPQHF
size: NA; V: TRBV27; J: TRBJ1-1; D: NA; length: 14; DNA: TGTGCCAGCAGTTTAAGGGGTTGGAACACTGAAGCTTTCTTT; CDR3: CASSLRGWNTEAFF
size: NA; V: TRBV7-2; J: TRBJ2-3; D: TRBD2; length: 18; DNA: TGTGCCAGCAGCTACGTCGGCTTACGAGCGGGGGGGCAAGATACGCAGTATTTT; CDR3: CASSYVGLRAGGQDTQYF
size: NA; V: TRBV9; J: TRBJ2-1; D: NA; length: 13; DNA: TGTGCCAGCAGCGCTAACTTGCTCAATGAGCAGTTCTTC; CDR3: CASSANLLNEQFF
size: NA; V: TRBV5-4; J: TRBJ2-5; D: NA; length: 16; DNA: TGTGCCAGCAGCCAACCGAAACAAGGGGGTTTAGAGACCCAGTACTTC; CDR3: CASSQPKQGGLETQYF
size: many; V: TRBV3-1/TRBV3-2; J: TRBJ1-3; D: NA; length: 13; DNA: TGTGCCAGCAGCCAATCCACTGGAAACACCATATATTTT; CDR3: CASSQSTGNTIYF
size: few; V: TRBV15; J: TRBJ1-6; D: NA; length: 16; DNA: TGTGCCACCAGCAGAGATCTTAAGGGGGTTACTTCACCCCTCCACTTT; CDR3: CATSRDLKGVTSPLHF
size: once; V: TRBV7-2; J: TRBJ1-5; D: NA; length: 14; DNA: TGTGCCAGCAGCAACCGACAGAGCAATCAGCCCCAGCATTTT; CDR3: CASSNRQSNQPQHF